This T cell receptor (beta chain) appears in the sequencing data of a study of cytotoxic CD8 clonotypes in ibrutinib-treated CLL. Overall study: The patients, about ten relapsed/refractory and approximately 14 treatment-naive, included 17 who were IGHV unmutated.

The CDR3 sequence is 14 residues long. Germline V CDR1 and CDR2: GTSNPN, SVGIG (reference sequence). V was cut by 0 bases and J by 5 bases, with 13 bases left in between. The table came from immunoSEQ multiplex PCR; TCRdb's copy has only in-frame clones and leaves some out. The data contain tens of thousands of clones, around 80% of them singletons. The sequence was collected from a human donor with chronic lymphocytic leukemia. The genes are TRBV30 and TRBJ2-5; no clear D. The material sequenced was PBMCs, taken before ibrutinib treatment. The CDR3 DNA reads TGTGCCTGGAGTGTACCTTTCAGACTCGAGACCCAGTACTTC. It codes for CAWSVPFRLETQYF.